This T cell receptor beta chain was identified during a study of beta chain features in type 1 diabetes. Study in general: Analysis included roughly 100 million sorted cells drawn from all samples.

In all sorted populations, purity surpassed 95%. Study-level points and caveats: PCR could preferentially amplify shorter templates, alike in patients and controls. For Type 1 diabetes patients, all four CD4+ subsets carried TCRB CDR3s that were moderately but significantly shorter.

Remarks on this clone: As yet, its antigen is unknown.

The CDR3 is 15 amino acids. Losses at the gene ends were 4 bases for V and 1 base for J; bases not matched to a gene: 4. Per germline, CDR1 SEHNR and CDR2 FQNEAQ (reference sequence). As every portion of the isolated RNA was reverse transcribed, the sequencing read expressed TCRB transcripts. TCRdb keeps only in-frame clones here, not all; method: immunoSEQ multiplex PCR. The table lists 350,000 to 400,000 clones, less than 15% of them singletons. The sequence was collected from a woman between 18 and 29 years old in good health. V is TRBV7-9 and J is TRBJ2-1, with 7 bases that match TRBD2. The sample taken for sequencing was naive CD4+ T cells from blood. The CDR3 region is CASSYLAESYNEQFF. Here the CDR3 DNA reads TGTGCCAGCAGCTACCTAGCGGAATCCTACAATGAGCAGTTCTTC.